This TCR beta chain was sequenced for a study of blood T cell repertoires in COVID-19. As for the study in general: The United States, Italy and Spain provided the acute and convalescent COVID-19 samples. Sample material is recorded as cDNA or gDNA derived from T cells, B-cell-depleted T cells, or PBMCs.

This clone was seen just once. As processed by the authors: Quantification of nucleated cells was approximated via reference gene primer amplification. TCRdb keeps only in-frame clones here, not all; method: immunoSEQ multiplex PCR. V, J and clone size are taken as reported in that table, and D and trimming were inferred from the DNA itself. The sample shows some 150,000 clones, around 90% of them seen only once. The receptor comes from a woman in her forties or fifties with acute or convalescent COVID-19. Sequenced input: peripheral blood.

CDR3 DNA sequence: TGCGCCAGCAGCTTGGCACAGACCGGCACTGAAGCTTTCTTT. Protein product: CASSLAQTGTEAFF. The V gene is TRBV5-1, the J gene TRBJ1-1, with no clear D. V lost 0 bases and J 4 bases, leaving 10 bases between the germline ends. This CDR3 region has 14 residues. Germline V gives CDR1 SGHRS, CDR2 YFSETQ.